A selection of T cell receptor beta chains follows, all from one sample in a study of blood T cell repertoires in COVID-19. Some clones are missing from TCRdb's copy, which holds only in-frame ones; the method was immunoSEQ multiplex PCR. The table includes tens of thousands of clones, 80% to 90% detected once. The sample comprised peripheral blood. These receptors came from a woman aged 60-70 years with acute or convalescent COVID-19. CDR3s include the opening cysteine and the closing phenylalanine or tryptophan. A D gene is named only where the DNA matches it firmly. The size of a clone is reported for some rows only, either as once, few or many, or as a class for expanded clones.

abundance: NA; d_gene: TRBD1; v_gene: TRBV2; j_gene: TRBJ1-1; CDR3nt: TGTGCCAGCAGTTGGGACAGGATGAACACTGAAGCTTTCTTT; CDR3aa: CASSWDRMNTEAFF
abundance: NA; d_gene: TRBD2; v_gene: TRBV28; j_gene: TRBJ2-2; CDR3nt: TGTGCCAGCAGTTTGGGGGGGGCGAACACCGGGGAGCTGTTTTTT; CDR3aa: CASSLGGANTGELFF
abundance: few; d_gene: NA; v_gene: TRBV11-2; j_gene: TRBJ1-6; CDR3nt: TGTGCCAGCAGCGCTGGACAGACTAATTCACCCCTCCACTTT; CDR3aa: CASSAGQTNSPLHF
abundance: NA; d_gene: NA; v_gene: TRBV10-1; j_gene: TRBJ2-3; CDR3nt: TGCGCCAGCAGTGAGTCAATGGAGGAGTCCGATACGCAGTATTTT; CDR3aa: CASSESMEESDTQYF
abundance: NA; d_gene: NA; v_gene: TRBV19; j_gene: TRBJ2-5; CDR3nt: TGTGCCAGTAGTCCTTATTCCGGGACACGGAAAGAGACCCAGTACTTC; CDR3aa: CASSPYSGTRKETQYF
abundance: NA; d_gene: TRBD1; v_gene: TRBV19; j_gene: TRBJ1-2; CDR3nt: TGTGCCACCCTTGACAGGGGACTCAACTATGGCTACACCTTC; CDR3aa: CATLDRGLNYGYTF
abundance: once; d_gene: TRBD1; v_gene: TRBV19; j_gene: TRBJ2-7; CDR3nt: TGTGCCAGTAGGGACAGGGGCCTCTCCTACGAGCAGTACTTC; CDR3aa: CASRDRGLSYEQYF
abundance: once; d_gene: TRBD1; v_gene: TRBV10-3; j_gene: TRBJ1-2; CDR3nt: TGTGCCATCAGTGAAAGGACAGGGGGCAATGGCTACACCTTC; CDR3aa: CAISERTGGNGYTF
abundance: once; d_gene: NA; v_gene: TRBV4-3; j_gene: TRBJ2-1; CDR3nt: TGCGCCAGCAGCCAAGATGGGTTGGGGGCCCGCTACAATGAGCAGTTCTTC; CDR3aa: CASSQDGLGARYNEQFF
abundance: NA; d_gene: NA; v_gene: TRBV9; j_gene: TRBJ2-2; CDR3nt: TGTGCCAGCAGCGTGAGGACCCTGGGGGCGGCCGGGGAGCTGTTTTTT; CDR3aa: CASSVRTLGAAGELFF
abundance: NA; d_gene: NA; v_gene: TRBV24-1; j_gene: TRBJ2-5; CDR3nt: TGTGCCACCAAAAACTCAGGGGTGGAGGAGACCCAGTACTTC; CDR3aa: CATKNSGVEETQYF
abundance: NA; d_gene: NA; v_gene: TRBV6-6; j_gene: TRBJ1-1; CDR3nt: TGTGCCAGCAGTTTCCGGGATTGGAACACTGAAGCTTTCTTT; CDR3aa: CASSFRDWNTEAFF
abundance: NA; d_gene: NA; v_gene: TRBV15; j_gene: TRBJ1-2; CDR3nt: TGTGCCACCAGCAGAGAGGGCGACGGGGGGGACGGCTACACCTTC; CDR3aa: CATSREGDGGDGYTF
abundance: NA; d_gene: TRBD2; v_gene: TRBV24-1; j_gene: TRBJ2-5; CDR3nt: TGTGCCACCAGTGAGCCTCTAGCGGGATTACAAGAGACCCAGTACTTC; CDR3aa: CATSEPLAGLQETQYF
abundance: NA; d_gene: NA; v_gene: TRBV6-6; j_gene: TRBJ1-6; CDR3nt: TGTGCCAGCAGTTACTCGTCAGGCAGGGATAATTCACCCCTCCACTTT; CDR3aa: CASSYSSGRDNSPLHF
abundance: few; d_gene: NA; v_gene: TRBV27; j_gene: TRBJ1-5; CDR3nt: TGTGCCAGCAGTCCACGTGACAGGACGGCGGCTCAGCCCCAGCATTTT; CDR3aa: CASSPRDRTAAQPQHF
abundance: NA; d_gene: NA; v_gene: TRBV7-9; j_gene: TRBJ1-2; CDR3nt: TGTGCCAGCAGCTTAGAACAGGGTCGCTATGGCTACACCTTC; CDR3aa: CASSLEQGRYGYTF
abundance: NA; d_gene: TRBD1; v_gene: TRBV30; j_gene: TRBJ1-1; CDR3nt: TGTGCCTCGCCGCAGGGGGTAGGCACTGAAGCTTTCTTT; CDR3aa: CASPQGVGTEAFF
abundance: NA; d_gene: TRBD2; v_gene: TRBV6-2/TRBV6-3; j_gene: TRBJ2-3; CDR3nt: TGTGCCAGCAGTGTACGGATAGGGACTAGCGAGAGGAGCTTGGGCACAGATACGCAGTATTTT; CDR3aa: CASSVRIGTSERSLGTDTQYF
abundance: NA; d_gene: TRBD2; v_gene: TRBV7-2; j_gene: TRBJ2-3; CDR3nt: TGTGCCAGCAGCTCGATAGCGGGGGGGCGCACAGATACGCAGTATTTT; CDR3aa: CASSSIAGGRTDTQYF
abundance: NA; d_gene: TRBD1; v_gene: TRBV19; j_gene: TRBJ1-1; CDR3nt: TGTGCCAGTAGTTTTCACCGGGACAGTAGGTATTCAAACACTGAAGCTTTCTTT; CDR3aa: CASSFHRDSRYSNTEAFF
abundance: NA; d_gene: TRBD1; v_gene: TRBV11-2; j_gene: TRBJ1-2; CDR3nt: TGTGCCAGCAGCTTAGCCCGGGACAGGGGACAGGGCTACACCTTC; CDR3aa: CASSLARDRGQGYTF
abundance: NA; d_gene: NA; v_gene: TRBV4-1; j_gene: TRBJ1-4; CDR3nt: TGCGCCAGCAGCCAATCCCAACAGGGAAATAATGAAAAACTGTTTTTT; CDR3aa: CASSQSQQGNNEKLFF
abundance: once; d_gene: TRBD2; v_gene: TRBV3-1/TRBV3-2; j_gene: TRBJ2-1; CDR3nt: TGTGCCAGCAGCCAGACGGACGGGGGGGCGCGCCCCTACAATGAGCAGTTCTTC; CDR3aa: CASSQTDGGARPYNEQFF
abundance: NA; d_gene: NA; v_gene: TRBV4-3; j_gene: TRBJ2-5; CDR3nt: TGCGCCAGCAGCCAAGCCCGGGGAGAGACCCAGTACTTC; CDR3aa: CASSQARGETQYF
abundance: NA; d_gene: NA; v_gene: TRBV30; j_gene: TRBJ1-4; CDR3nt: TGTGCCTGGAGTGACGCAGGGCAGCAGGGTGTAAAACTGTTTTTT; CDR3aa: CAWSDAGQQGVKLFF
abundance: NA; d_gene: NA; v_gene: TRBV27; j_gene: TRBJ2-1; CDR3nt: TGTGCCAGCAGTGGATCAGGGTACAATGAGCAGTTCTTC; CDR3aa: CASSGSGYNEQFF
abundance: many; d_gene: NA; v_gene: TRBV6-2/TRBV6-3; j_gene: TRBJ1-1; CDR3nt: TGTGCCAGCAGTTCCCACAGCCTGCCCATGAACACTGAAGCTTTCTTT; CDR3aa: CASSSHSLPMNTEAFF
abundance: medium-sized; d_gene: NA; v_gene: TRBV6-2/TRBV6-3; j_gene: TRBJ1-5; CDR3nt: TGTGCCAGCAGTCTCACCTATAGCAATCAGCCCCAGCATTTT; CDR3aa: CASSLTYSNQPQHF
abundance: NA; d_gene: NA; v_gene: TRBV4-1; j_gene: TRBJ1-2; CDR3nt: TGCGCCAGCAGACAAGCTACCCTACCGTTCAGGGAAAGAGGCTACACCTTC; CDR3aa: CASRQATLPFRERGYTF
abundance: NA; d_gene: TRBD1; v_gene: TRBV7-9; j_gene: TRBJ1-2; CDR3nt: TGTGCCAGCAGCTTATCGGACAGGGAGAGTGGCTACACCTTC; CDR3aa: CASSLSDRESGYTF
abundance: NA; d_gene: TRBD2; v_gene: TRBV30; j_gene: TRBJ2-1; CDR3nt: TGTGCCTCGCAGAGCGGGGGACCCTACAATGAGCAGTTCTTC; CDR3aa: CASQSGGPYNEQFF
abundance: NA; d_gene: NA; v_gene: TRBV4-1; j_gene: TRBJ2-7; CDR3nt: TGCGCCAGCAGCCAAGGTGTAGGACACGGCTACGAGCAGTACTTC; CDR3aa: CASSQGVGHGYEQYF
abundance: NA; d_gene: NA; v_gene: TRBV14; j_gene: TRBJ1-2; CDR3nt: TGTGCCAGCAGCCAAGTAGACAGATTCTATGGCTACACCTTC; CDR3aa: CASSQVDRFYGYTF
abundance: NA; d_gene: NA; v_gene: TRBV21-1; j_gene: TRBJ2-7; CDR3nt: TGTGCCAGCAGTAAAGACAGGGGCTACGAGCAGTACTTC; CDR3aa: CASSKDRGYEQYF
abundance: once; d_gene: TRBD1; v_gene: TRBV28; j_gene: TRBJ1-5; CDR3nt: TGTGCCAGCAGTTTTACGAGGGACAGGTTCCAGCATTTT; CDR3aa: CASSFTRDRFQHF
abundance: NA; d_gene: TRBD2; v_gene: TRBV7-2; j_gene: TRBJ2-1; CDR3nt: TGTGCCAGCAGCCCTCAGCGGGGGGACAATGAGCAGTTCTTC; CDR3aa: CASSPQRGDNEQFF
abundance: NA; d_gene: NA; v_gene: TRBV25-1; j_gene: TRBJ1-4; CDR3nt: TGTGCCAGCAGTGTTCCAGGACATAATGAAAAACTGTTTTTT; CDR3aa: CASSVPGHNEKLFF
abundance: NA; d_gene: TRBD1; v_gene: TRBV27; j_gene: TRBJ2-6; CDR3nt: TGTGCCAGCAGTTCTCGACAGGGCCGCTCTGGGGCCAACGTCCTGACTTTC; CDR3aa: CASSSRQGRSGANVLTF
abundance: NA; d_gene: TRBD1; v_gene: TRBV6-2/TRBV6-3; j_gene: TRBJ1-2; CDR3nt: TGTGCCAGCAGTGACCCCGGGACAGGGGTCCATGGCTACACCTTC; CDR3aa: CASSDPGTGVHGYTF
abundance: once; d_gene: NA; v_gene: TRBV12-3/TRBV12-4; j_gene: TRBJ1-6; CDR3nt: TGTGCCAGCAGAGCGGCCAATTCACCCCTCCACTTT; CDR3aa: CASRAANSPLHF
abundance: NA; d_gene: NA; v_gene: TRBV5-1; j_gene: TRBJ1-1; CDR3nt: TGCGCCAGCAGCTTGGCCCCACAGGCGAACACTGAAGCTTTCTTT; CDR3aa: CASSLAPQANTEAFF
abundance: once; d_gene: TRBD1; v_gene: TRBV28; j_gene: TRBJ1-2; CDR3nt: TGTGCCAGCATCCTCGACAGGGGGTTACCCTATGGCTACACCTTC; CDR3aa: CASILDRGLPYGYTF
abundance: NA; d_gene: TRBD1; v_gene: TRBV9; j_gene: TRBJ2-3; CDR3nt: TGTGCCAGCAGCCCCGGACAGGGTATCACAGATACGCAGTATTTT; CDR3aa: CASSPGQGITDTQYF
abundance: NA; d_gene: TRBD1; v_gene: TRBV18; j_gene: TRBJ1-1; CDR3nt: TGTGCCAGCTCACCAAGCCAGACAGGGGCGAACACTGAAGCTTTCTTT; CDR3aa: CASSPSQTGANTEAFF
abundance: NA; d_gene: TRBD1; v_gene: TRBV5-1; j_gene: TRBJ1-5; CDR3nt: TGCGCCAGCAGCTTGGACGGGACAGGGGGCGCGAGCAATCAGCCCCAGCATTTT; CDR3aa: CASSLDGTGGASNQPQHF
abundance: NA; d_gene: NA; v_gene: TRBV10-3; j_gene: TRBJ1-2; CDR3nt: TGTGCCTCTTTAGGGGATAACTATGGCTACACCTTC; CDR3aa: CASLGDNYGYTF
abundance: NA; d_gene: TRBD1; v_gene: TRBV7-6; j_gene: TRBJ1-1; CDR3nt: TGTGCCAGCAGCACGGACAGGGCAGGGAACACTGAAGCTTTCTTT; CDR3aa: CASSTDRAGNTEAFF
abundance: NA; d_gene: TRBD1; v_gene: TRBV20-1; j_gene: TRBJ1-2; CDR3nt: TGCAGTGCTAGACAGGGGGCTGGCTACACCTTC; CDR3aa: CSARQGAGYTF
abundance: NA; d_gene: TRBD1; v_gene: TRBV7-2; j_gene: TRBJ2-1; CDR3nt: TGTGCCAGCAGCTCGCGACAGGGTAGCTCCTACAATGAGCAGTTCTTC; CDR3aa: CASSSRQGSSYNEQFF
abundance: NA; d_gene: TRBD1; v_gene: TRBV5-5; j_gene: TRBJ1-2; CDR3nt: TGTGCCAGCAGCCCCGAGGACAGGGGCTATGGCTACACCTTC; CDR3aa: CASSPEDRGYGYTF
abundance: NA; d_gene: NA; v_gene: TRBV3-1/TRBV3-2; j_gene: TRBJ2-7; CDR3nt: TGTGCCAGCAGCCAAGATAAGGGGGCCAGGGCGCGGGGCGAGCAGTACTTC; CDR3aa: CASSQDKGARARGEQYF
abundance: NA; d_gene: NA; v_gene: TRBV27; j_gene: TRBJ2-3; CDR3nt: TGTGCCAGCAGTTTAATGGCAGACACAGATACGCAGTATTTT; CDR3aa: CASSLMADTDTQYF